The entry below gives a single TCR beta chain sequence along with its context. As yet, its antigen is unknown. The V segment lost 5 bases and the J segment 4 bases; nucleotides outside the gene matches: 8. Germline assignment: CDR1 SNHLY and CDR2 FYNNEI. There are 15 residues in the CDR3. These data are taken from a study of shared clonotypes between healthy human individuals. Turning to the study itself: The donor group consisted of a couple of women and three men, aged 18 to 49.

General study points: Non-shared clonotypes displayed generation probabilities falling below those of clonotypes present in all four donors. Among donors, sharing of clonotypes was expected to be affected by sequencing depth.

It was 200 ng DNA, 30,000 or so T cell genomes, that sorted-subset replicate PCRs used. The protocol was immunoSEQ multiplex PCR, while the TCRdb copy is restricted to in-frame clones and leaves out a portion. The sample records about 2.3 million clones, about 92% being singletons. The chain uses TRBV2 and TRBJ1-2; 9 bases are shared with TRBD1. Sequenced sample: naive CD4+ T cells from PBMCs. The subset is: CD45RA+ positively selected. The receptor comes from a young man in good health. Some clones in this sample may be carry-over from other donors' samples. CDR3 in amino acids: CASSPRQGDSYGYTF. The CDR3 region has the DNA TGTGCCAGCAGTCCTAGACAGGGGGACAGCTATGGCTACACCTTC.